This T cell receptor beta chain was retrieved from a study of blood T cell repertoires in COVID-19 (TCRdb year 2020). Background on the whole study: The collaborator samples originated in the United States, Italy and Spain and spanned the acute and convalescent phases of COVID-19. The material from the prospective study consisted of cDNA or gDNA derived from T cells, B-cell-depleted T cells, or PBMCs. The dataset comprised deeply sampled blood TCRbeta repertoires from subjects exposed to, actively infected with, or recovered from COVID-19. The repertoires were made available in a free public database intended to serve as a resource for research on the immune response to SARS-CoV-2. Samples came from the ongoing ImmuneRACE study (first 160 participants) plus 1,254 subjects from 6 global collaborators. The sample metadata nearly always contained a de-identified subject ID, COVID-19 status, age in years and sex. HLA class I and class II types, where available, came from metadata supplied by the sample provider rather than from assay-based typing.

The immunoSEQ Assay, a bias-controlled multiplex PCR, was used to amplify TCRbeta CDR3 regions from genomic DNA. From the authors' description of their analysis: Nucleated cell counts per sample were estimated from amplification of reference gene primers within the assay. To quantify the absolute abundance of each unique TCRbeta CDR3 rearrangement, sequence reads were collapsed and filtered. Productive Simpson clonality was computed per sample as the square root of Simpson's diversity index over productive rearrangements. The table comes from immuneACCESS by way of TCRdb, which keeps in-frame sequences with V and J called. Part of the clones is missing from these tables; in studies checked, under half for an unresolved V gene and the rest for unknown reasons. Clonal size and the V and J genes are those of that table, whereas D and trimming came from the DNA. The sample table lists about 140,000 clones, over 60% of them with a count of one. The ten largest make up 9% to 10% of the sample.

According to the germline V gene, CDR1 reads SGDLS and CDR2 reads YYNGEE. Cut back by 1 base and 4 bases, the V and J ends lie 11 bases apart. The CDR3 covers 14 residues, taking in both the cysteine and the phenylalanine. Here the CDR3 DNA is all that survives: 42 bases in frame from base 1. A remark on this clone: Its antigen is still unknown. Qualities for individual bases were not recorded, and no much larger clone is one base off.

Each collaborating institution followed its own protocols to collect whole blood in K2EDTA tubes. For TCRbeta analysis, collaborators shipped samples in one of three forms: frozen whole blood, isolated PBMCs, or DNA extracted from either of those sample types. Points the paper makes about the study in general: The amount of clinical and demographic metadata varied by source and participant and was provided uncurated.

The sequence was obtained from a woman in her fifties or sixties with active or convalescent COVID-19. The chain is encoded by TRBV9 joined to TRBJ1-1; the D segment could be TRBD1, given 6 matching bases. Sequencing input: peripheral blood. The DNA sequence is given as TGTGCCAGCAGCGTACAGGGAGGGGGCACTGAAGCTTTCTTT. This sequence encodes CASSVQGGGTEAFF.